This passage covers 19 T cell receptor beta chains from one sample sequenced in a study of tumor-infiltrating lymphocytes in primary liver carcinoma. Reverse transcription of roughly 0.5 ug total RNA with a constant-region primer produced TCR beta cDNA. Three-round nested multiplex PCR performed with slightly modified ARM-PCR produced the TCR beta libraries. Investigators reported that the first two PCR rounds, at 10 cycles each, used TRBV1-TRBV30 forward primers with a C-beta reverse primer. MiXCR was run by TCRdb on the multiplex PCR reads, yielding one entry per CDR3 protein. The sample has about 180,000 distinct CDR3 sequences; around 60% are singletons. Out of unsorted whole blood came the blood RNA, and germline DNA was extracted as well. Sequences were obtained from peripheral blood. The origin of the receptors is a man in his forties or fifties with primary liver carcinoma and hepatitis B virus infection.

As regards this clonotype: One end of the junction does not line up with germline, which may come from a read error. CDR3 nucleotides: TGTGCCAGCAGCATTCCCGGGACTAGCGGGACCAAAACCATTCAGTACTTC. The encoded protein is CASSIPGTSGTKTIQYF. The V call is TRBV11-1, the J call TRBJ2-4, with 13 bases matching TRBD2. CDR3 length: 17 amino acids. CDR1 is SGHAT and CDR2 is FQDESV in the germline V gene (reference sequence). The full variable domain, with the rest looked up from reference TRBV11-1 and TRBJ2-4, is EAEVAQSPRYKITEKSQAVAFWCDPISGHATLYWYRQILGQGPELLVQFQDESVVDDSQLPKDRFSAERLKGVDSTLKIQPAELGDSAMYLCASSIPGTSGTKTIQYFGAGTRLSVL.

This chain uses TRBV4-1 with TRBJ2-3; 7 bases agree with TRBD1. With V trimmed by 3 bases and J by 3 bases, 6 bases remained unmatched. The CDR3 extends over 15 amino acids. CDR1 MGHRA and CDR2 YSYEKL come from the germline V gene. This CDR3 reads CASSQPTGMTDTQYF. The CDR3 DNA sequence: TGCGCCAGCAGCCAGCCGACAGGGATGACAGATACGCAGTATTTT.

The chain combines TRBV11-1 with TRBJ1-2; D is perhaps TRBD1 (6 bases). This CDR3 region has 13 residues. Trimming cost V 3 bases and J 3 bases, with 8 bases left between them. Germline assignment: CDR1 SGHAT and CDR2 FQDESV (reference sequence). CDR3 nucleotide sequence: TGTGCCAGCAGCTTGGGACACCACTATGGCTACACCTTC. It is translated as CASSLGHHYGYTF.

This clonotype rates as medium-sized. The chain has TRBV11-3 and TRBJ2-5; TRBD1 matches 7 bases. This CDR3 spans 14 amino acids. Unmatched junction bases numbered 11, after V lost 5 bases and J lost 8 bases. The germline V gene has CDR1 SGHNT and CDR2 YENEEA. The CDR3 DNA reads TGTGCCAGCAGCCCCGGGACAGCGCATGGTACCCAGTACTTC. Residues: CASSPGTAHGTQYF. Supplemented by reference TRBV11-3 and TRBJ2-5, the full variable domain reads EAGVVQSPRYKIIEKKQPVAFWCNPISGHNTLYWYLQNLGQGPELLIRYENEEAVDDSQLPKDRFSAERLKGVDSTLKIQPAELGDSAVYLCASSPGTAHGTQYFGPGTRLLVL.

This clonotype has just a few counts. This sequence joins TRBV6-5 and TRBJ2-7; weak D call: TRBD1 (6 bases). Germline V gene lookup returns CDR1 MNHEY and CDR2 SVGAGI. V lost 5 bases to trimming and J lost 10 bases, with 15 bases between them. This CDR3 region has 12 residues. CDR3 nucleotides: TGTGCCAGCAGTGGGGACACGCCAACCCAGTACTTC. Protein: CASSGDTPTQYF.

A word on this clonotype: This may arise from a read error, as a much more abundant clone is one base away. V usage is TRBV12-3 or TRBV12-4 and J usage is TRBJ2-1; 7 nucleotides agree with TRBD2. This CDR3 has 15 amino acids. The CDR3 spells CVSSLGGSRYNEQFF. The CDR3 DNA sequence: TGTGTCAGCAGTTTAGGCGGGAGTCGCTACAATGAGCAGTTCTTC.

The CDR3 here is CAISVERLETQYF. CDR3 bases: TGTGCCATCAGCGTAGAAAGGTTGGAGACCCAGTACTTC. The J gene is TRBJ2-5, the V gene TRBV10-3; D gene ambiguous. The V end was cut by 6 bases, the J end by 5 bases, with 13 bases between. This CDR3 has 13 amino acids. CDR1 is ENHRY, CDR2 SYGVKD, per germline.

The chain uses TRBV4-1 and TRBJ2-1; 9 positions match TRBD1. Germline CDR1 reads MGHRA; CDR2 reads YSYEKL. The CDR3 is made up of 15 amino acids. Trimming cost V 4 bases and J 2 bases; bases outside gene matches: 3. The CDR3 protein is CASSLGTGTYNEQFF. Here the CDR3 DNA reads TGCGCCAGCAGCCTGGGGACAGGGACCTACAATGAGCAGTTCTTC.

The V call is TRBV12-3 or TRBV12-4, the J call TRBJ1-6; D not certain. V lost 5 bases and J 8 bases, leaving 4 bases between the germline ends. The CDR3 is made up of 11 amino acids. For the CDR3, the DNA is TGTGCCAGCAGTCTTGATTCACCCCTCCACTTT. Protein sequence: CASSLDSPLHF.

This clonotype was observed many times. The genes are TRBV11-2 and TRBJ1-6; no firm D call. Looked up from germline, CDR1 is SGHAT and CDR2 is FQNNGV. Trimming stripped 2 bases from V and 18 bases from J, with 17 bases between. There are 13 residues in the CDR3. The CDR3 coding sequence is TGTGCCAGCAGCTTACACACGGGAGCAGGAGCCCACTTT. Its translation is CASSLHTGAGAHF.

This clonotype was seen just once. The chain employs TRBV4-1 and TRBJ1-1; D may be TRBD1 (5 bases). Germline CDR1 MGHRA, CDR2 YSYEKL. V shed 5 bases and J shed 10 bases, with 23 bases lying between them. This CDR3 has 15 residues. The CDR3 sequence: CASSKGQGPRGGAFF. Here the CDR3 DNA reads TGCGCCAGCAGCAAGGGTCAGGGTCCGAGGGGTGGAGCTTTCTTT.

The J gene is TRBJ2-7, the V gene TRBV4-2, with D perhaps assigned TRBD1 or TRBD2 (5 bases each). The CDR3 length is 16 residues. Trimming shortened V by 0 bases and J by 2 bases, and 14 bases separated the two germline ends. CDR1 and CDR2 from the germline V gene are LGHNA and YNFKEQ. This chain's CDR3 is CASSQDPGTVTYEQYF. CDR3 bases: TGTGCCAGCAGCCAAGATCCCGGGACGGTAACCTACGAGCAGTACTTC.

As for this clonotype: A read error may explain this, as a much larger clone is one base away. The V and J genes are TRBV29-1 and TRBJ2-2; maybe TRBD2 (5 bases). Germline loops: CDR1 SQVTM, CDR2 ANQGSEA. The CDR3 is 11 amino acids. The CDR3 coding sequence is TGCAGCGTTGCAGCAGACGGGGAGCCGTTTTTT. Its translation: CSVAADGEPFF.

The CDR3 region is CASGLQETQYF. Written as DNA, the CDR3 is TGTGCCAGCGGACTCCAAGAGACCCAGTACTTC. The chain combines TRBV6-1 with TRBJ2-5; D possibly corresponds to TRBD2 (5 bases). The CDR3 consists of 11 residues. V was shortened by 8 bases and J by 1 base, with 5 bases between the two germline ends. The germline CDR1 and CDR2 sequences are MNHNS and SASEGT.

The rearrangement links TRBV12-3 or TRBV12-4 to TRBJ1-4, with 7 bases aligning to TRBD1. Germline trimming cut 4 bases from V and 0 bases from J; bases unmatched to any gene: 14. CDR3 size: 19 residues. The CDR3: CASSSRYETGVATNEKLFF. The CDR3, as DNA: TGTGCCAGCAGTTCACGTTACGAAACAGGGGTTGCAACTAATGAAAAACTGTTTTTT.

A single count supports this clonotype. The CDR3 region is CAICVQNSYEQYF. For the CDR3, the DNA is TGTGCCATCTGTGTGCAGAATTCCTACGAGCAGTACTTC. The gene calls are TRBV10-3 and TRBJ2-7, with D uncertain. CDR1 is ENHRY, CDR2 SYGVKD, per germline. V was clipped by 8 bases and J by 1 base, with 12 bases between them. The CDR3 covers 13 residues.

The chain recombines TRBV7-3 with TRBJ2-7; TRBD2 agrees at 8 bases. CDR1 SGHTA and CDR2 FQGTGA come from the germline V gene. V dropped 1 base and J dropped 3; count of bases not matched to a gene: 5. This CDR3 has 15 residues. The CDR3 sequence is CASSLNPAGVYEQYF. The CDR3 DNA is TGTGCCAGCAGCTTAAATCCAGCGGGAGTCTACGAGCAGTACTTC.

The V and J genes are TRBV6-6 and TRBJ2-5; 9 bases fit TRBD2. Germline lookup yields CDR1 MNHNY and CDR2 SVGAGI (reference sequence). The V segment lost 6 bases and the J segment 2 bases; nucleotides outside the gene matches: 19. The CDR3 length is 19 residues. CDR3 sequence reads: CASRPPPGQLTSGQETQYF. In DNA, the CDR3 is TGTGCCAGCAGACCACCCCCGGGACAGTTGACTAGCGGACAAGAGACCCAGTACTTC.

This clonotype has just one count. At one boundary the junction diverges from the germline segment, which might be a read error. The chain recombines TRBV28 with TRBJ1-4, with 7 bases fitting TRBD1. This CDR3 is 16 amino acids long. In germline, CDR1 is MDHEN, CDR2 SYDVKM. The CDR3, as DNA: TGTGCCAACAGTCCACCGCGGCAGGGGGAGGGGGAAAAACTGTTTTTT. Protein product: CANSPPRQGEGEKLFF.